This section outlines one T cell receptor (beta chain) sequence together with its context. Its specificity is not known. The CDR3 loop spans 17 amino acids. CDR1 and CDR2 from the germline V gene are SGHRS and YFSETQ. V shed 4 bases and J shed 0 bases, with 14 bases lying between them. This sample was included in a study of OX40 agonist ivuxolimab in advanced cancers. Study-wide context: Hepatocellular carcinoma, melanoma, renal cell or head and neck cancer was diagnosed in the dose-escalation patients. The study, taken as a whole, reports: Among the lowest peripheral clonal expansion occurred in 0.1-3.0 mg/kg partial responders. With doses of 0.1 to 3.0 mg/kg, CD4+ and CD8+ blood T cells had undergone clonal expansion by week 6.

Libraries were prepared by immunoSEQ multiplex PCR; TCRdb keeps only in-frame clonotypes and omits some of them. Of over 150,000 clones in the sample, 94% are singletons; the top ten hold just over 0.3%. Researchers took blood at baseline, on cycle 4 day 1, and on cycle 7 day 1. V usage is TRBV5-1 and J usage is TRBJ1-6, with a tentative D call TRBD1 (5 bases). The sequences come from CD4+ or CD8+ T cells sorted from blood, collected in a trial of the OX40 agonist ivuxolimab. This TCR was recovered from an adult with an advanced solid tumor such as melanoma, head and neck, liver or kidney cancer. The CDR3 coding sequence is TGCGCCAGCAGCCCCGCGACAGTTCTCTCCTATAATTCACCCCTCCACTTT. Translation: CASSPATVLSYNSPLHF.